This TCR beta chain was observed in a study of T cells after yellow fever vaccination. TCRdb fed the 5' RACE reads into MiXCR, producing one record per CDR3 protein. Found here are around 590,000 distinct CDR3 sequences, 9% to 15% of them singletons; the top ten hold around 14%. This CDR3 is 16 amino acids long. The trim removed 4 bases at V and 4 bases at J, leaving 7 bases unmatched. This receptor was obtained from a man aged 30 to 45 who received the YFV17D yellow fever vaccine. V gene TRBV12-3 or TRBV12-4 combines with J gene TRBJ2-3, with 11 bases that match TRBD1. The sequenced sample was PBMCs, obtained on the day of the yellow fever booster vaccination. CDR3 amino acids: CASSWPDRGLADTQYF. The CDR3 DNA is TGTGCCAGCAGTTGGCCGGACAGGGGGCTTGCAGATACGCAGTATTTT.